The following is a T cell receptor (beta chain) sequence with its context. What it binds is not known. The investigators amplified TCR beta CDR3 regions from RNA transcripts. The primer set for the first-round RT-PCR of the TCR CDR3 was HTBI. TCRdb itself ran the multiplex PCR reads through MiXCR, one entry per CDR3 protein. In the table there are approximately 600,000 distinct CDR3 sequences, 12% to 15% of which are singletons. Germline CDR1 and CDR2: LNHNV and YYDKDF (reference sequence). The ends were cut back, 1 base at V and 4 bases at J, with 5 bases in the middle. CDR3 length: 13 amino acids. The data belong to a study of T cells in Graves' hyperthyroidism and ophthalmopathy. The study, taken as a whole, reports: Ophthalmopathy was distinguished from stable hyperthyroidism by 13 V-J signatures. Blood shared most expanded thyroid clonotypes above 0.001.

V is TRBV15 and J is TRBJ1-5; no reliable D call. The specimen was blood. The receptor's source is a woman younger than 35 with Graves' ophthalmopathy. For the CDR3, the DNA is TGTGCCACCAGCAGAGGGGAAAATCAGCCCCAGCATTTT. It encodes CATSRGENQPQHF.